These 27 T cell receptor beta chains were sequenced from one sample in a study of regulatory T cells in long-lasting Graves disease. Time point here: newly diagnosed GD, antithyroid drugs for less than 3 months. PBMCs provided the RNA from which the TCR library was made. Sequencing libraries for TCR beta were prepared with iRepertoire HTBI primers and Arm-PCR of CDR3 regions. TCRdb reprocessed the multiplex PCR reads with MiXCR, giving one entry per CDR3 protein. The table lists roughly 440,000 distinct CDR3 sequences, roughly 15% of them singletons. The same data also contributed to another study, on T cells in Graves' hyperthyroidism and ophthalmopathy.

The specimen was peripheral blood mononuclear cells (PBMCs), collected at new diagnosis, from a patient treated with antithyroid drugs. These receptors all stem from a woman under 30 with Graves disease.

Ten or more counts support this clonotype. The rearrangement links TRBV6-4 to TRBJ1-1; the D gene is possibly TRBD1 (6 bases). The CDR3 runs 17 residues. Germline V lookup: CDR1 MRHNA, CDR2 SNTAGT. Trimming shortened V by 4 bases and J by 1 base, and 19 bases separated the two germline ends. The CDR3 region has the DNA TGTGCCAGCAGTGCCTCGGGGGGCGGCTCTGGGAACACTGAAGCTTTCTTT. Its translation: CASSASGGGSGNTEAFF.

This clonotype was observed at least ten times. One junction end does not reproduce the germline sequence, and a read error may be involved. This sequence joins TRBV2 and TRBJ1-5, with D possibly matching TRBD1 (5 bases). The length of the CDR3 is 13 residues. The germline gives CDR1 SNHLY, CDR2 FYNNEI. The chain's CDR3 is CASSWDSNQPQHF. The CDR3 DNA is TGCGCCAGCAGCTGGGACAGCAATCAGCCCCAGCATTTT.

The chain employs TRBV30 and TRBJ2-7, with a weak D call TRBD1 (6 bases). Germline V gene sequence: CDR1 GTSNPN, CDR2 SVGIG (reference sequence). Trimming took off 3 bases at V and 6 bases at J, with 12 bases between the two ends. The length of the CDR3 is 12 residues. In nucleotides, the CDR3 is TGTGCCTGGAGAAGGGACAACGCCGAGCAGTACTTC. Amino acid sequence: CAWRRDNAEQYF.

This clonotype was seen a few times. The J gene is TRBJ2-1, the V gene TRBV19; D is possibly TRBD2 (5 bases). Between the trimmed V and J ends, which lost 5 bases and 8 bases, there was a span of 19 bases. This CDR3 region has 15 residues. Germline V gives CDR1 LNHDA, CDR2 SQIVND (reference sequence). This chain's CDR3 is CASSALVSGRDEQFF. The CDR3 DNA follows: TGTGCCAGTAGTGCACTGGTCTCGGGAAGAGATGAGCAGTTCTTC.

This clonotype was picked up a small number of times. The CDR3: CASSQGSSYRDEQYF. The CDR3 nucleotides are TGTGCCAGCAGCCAAGGATCCTCTTATAGGGACGAGCAGTACTTC. This rearrangement joins TRBV3-1 to TRBJ2-7; D is unresolved. CDR1 LGHDT and CDR2 YNNKEL come from the germline V gene (reference sequence). The CDR3 runs 15 residues. Between the trimmed V and J ends, which lost 1 base and 5 bases, there was a span of 15 bases.

To note about this clonotype: A much larger clone differs by one base, so this may be a read error. The chain joins TRBV27 to TRBJ2-3, with a weak D call TRBD1 (6 bases). CDR1 and CDR2 from the germline V gene are MNHEY and SMNVEV (reference sequence). This CDR3 contains 14 residues. Between the trimmed V and J ends, which lost 6 bases and 1 base, there was a span of 11 bases. Written as DNA, the CDR3 is TGTGCCAGCAGCCCGAAGGGGGGCACAGATACGCAGTATTTT. It codes for CASSPKGGTDTQYF.

This clonotype was detected only a few times. The CDR3 loop is CASSQISGRLYEQYF. The CDR3 DNA reads as TGTGCCAGCAGCCAAATTAGCGGGAGGCTATACGAGCAGTACTTC. This chain joins TRBV6-1 and TRBJ2-7; 10 bases agree with TRBD2. Per the germline V gene, CDR1 is MNHNS and CDR2 is SASEGT. The CDR3 has 15 residues. V was clipped by 6 bases and J by 4 bases; unmatched bases: 9.

The chain combines TRBV5-6 with TRBJ1-2, with 9 bases aligning to TRBD1. V lost 0 bases, J lost 5 bases, and 8 bases stayed unmatched. Germline CDR1 reads SGHDT; CDR2 reads YYEEEE. The CDR3 loop spans 16 amino acids. This chain's CDR3 is CASSLDGTGWKYGYTF. The DNA for the CDR3 is TGTGCCAGCAGCTTGGACGGGACAGGGTGGAAATATGGCTACACCTTC.

The J gene is TRBJ2-1, the V gene TRBV9, with D maybe TRBD2 (7 bases). Germline assignment: CDR1 SGDLS and CDR2 YYNGEE. The V end was cut by 4 bases, the J end by 7 bases, with 18 bases between. This CDR3 has 15 amino acids. The CDR3 region has the DNA TGTGCCAGCAGCCCCCGCGGGGAGGGGGGGAATGAGCAGTTCTTC. It translates to CASSPRGEGGNEQFF.

This clonotype has just a few counts. J is TRBJ1-1 and V is TRBV3-1, with a weak D call TRBD1 (5 bases). Germline CDR1 LGHDT, CDR2 YNNKEL (reference sequence). CDR3 length: 13 residues. Trimming left V 1 base short and J 5 bases short, with 8 bases between. CDR3 DNA: TGTGCCAGCAGCCAAGGAGAGGGGACTGAAGCTTTCTTT. It is translated as CASSQGEGTEAFF.

This clonotype was detected a few times. This chain joins TRBV18 and TRBJ2-5; 7 bases are a match to TRBD2. V lost 6 bases and J lost 5; bases outside the gene matches: 6. CDR3 size: 13 residues. CDR1 and CDR2 (germline): KGHSH, LQKENI. For the CDR3, the DNA is TGTGCCAGCTCGGTCGGGAGGTATGAGACCCAGTACTTC. Translating it yields CASSVGRYETQYF.

This clonotype was seen at least ten times. The chain carries TRBV20-1 and TRBJ2-1; no definite D call. V was shortened by 6 bases and J by 7 bases, with 16 bases between the two germline ends. Germline V lookup: CDR1 DFQATT, CDR2 SNEGSKA (reference sequence). The CDR3 consists of 13 residues. The DNA of the CDR3 is TGCAGTGCACCGGCCCAGAATTGGAATGAGCAGTTCTTC. Translated: CSAPAQNWNEQFF.

V and J are TRBV7-8 and TRBJ2-3, with 10 bases matching TRBD2. The CDR3 sequence is 17 residues long. CDR1 SGHVS and CDR2 FQNEAQ come from the germline V gene. Unmatched junction bases numbered 7, after V lost 3 bases and J lost 1 base. The CDR3 nucleotides read TGTGCCAGCAGCTTTCTAGCGGGAGATCGTGGCACAGATACGCAGTATTTT. Residues: CASSFLAGDRGTDTQYF.

The genes are TRBV6-1 and TRBJ1-1, with D possibly TRBD1 on 6 matching bases. Trimming took off 7 bases at V and 5 bases at J, with 17 bases between the two ends. Germline V gives CDR1 MNHNS, CDR2 SASEGT. CDR3 length equals 14 residues. CDR3 bases: TGTGCCAGCAAAACAGGGCGCGAGGGGACTGAAGCTTTCTTT. Its protein is CASKTGREGTEAFF.

There are many counts of this clonotype. V usage is TRBV19 and J usage is TRBJ2-1; 8 bases align to TRBD2. Germline trimming cut 1 base from V and 7 bases from J; bases unmatched to any gene: 9. Germline V CDR1 and CDR2: LNHDA, SQIVND (reference sequence). This CDR3 has 16 residues. This chain's CDR3 is CASSIVVTSAKNEQFF. CDR3 in DNA: TGTGCCAGTAGTATAGTGGTGACTAGCGCAAAAAATGAGCAGTTCTTC.

This clonotype was seen only a few times. This rearrangement joins TRBV12-3 or TRBV12-4 to TRBJ1-1; D might be TRBD1 (5 bases). CDR3 size: 15 residues. Trimming cost V 5 bases and J 6 bases, with 19 bases left between them. CDR3: CASSSAQGVWAEAFF. The CDR3 DNA reads as TGTGCCAGCAGTAGCGCCCAGGGTGTATGGGCTGAAGCTTTCTTT.

This clonotype was observed once. V gene TRBV15 combines with J gene TRBJ2-2; TRBD1 matches 8 bases. The CDR3 extends over 15 amino acids. CDR1 LNHNV and CDR2 YYDKDF come from the germline V gene (reference sequence). The trim removed 3 bases at V and 4 bases at J, leaving 4 bases unmatched. CDR3 bases: TGTGCCACCAGCAGGGACAGGGTGGCCACCGGGGAGCTGTTTTTT. Translated, it gives CATSRDRVATGELFF.

In its sample, this clonotype was seen many times. The chain links TRBV7-2 to TRBJ2-7, with a possible D match to TRBD2 (5 bases). V was pared by 6 bases and J by 3 bases, with 12 bases between. Germline CDR1 reads SGHTA; CDR2 reads FQGNSA. The CDR3 loop spans 13 amino acids. The CDR3 spells CASRKTGVYEQYF. The CDR3 DNA sequence: TGTGCCAGCAGAAAGACCGGGGTCTACGAGCAGTACTTC.

This clonotype was observed at least ten times. V is TRBV6-1 and J is TRBJ2-7; possibly TRBD2 for D (5 bases). V dropped 6 bases and J dropped 2 bases, with 11 bases sitting between them. This CDR3 is built from 13 residues. Germline CDR1 reads MNHNS; CDR2 reads SASEGT. CDR3 in DNA: TGTGCCAGCAGGACCGGGAACACCTACGAGCAGTACTTC. This translates into CASRTGNTYEQYF.

This clonotype was detected once. This likely stems from a read error, as it lies one base from a far larger clone. The CDR3 DNA is TGTGCCAGCAGCTTTGGGAGCCCCTACGAGCAGTTCTTC. Translating it yields CASSFGSPYEQFF. The chain uses TRBV13 and TRBJ2-1, with a possible D match to TRBD2 (5 bases). V gave up 3 bases and J gave up 10 bases, with 13 bases separating them. Per germline, CDR1 PRHDT and CDR2 FYEKMQ (reference sequence). The CDR3 runs 13 residues.

The table lists this clonotype with many counts. The V call is TRBV6-2 or TRBV6-3, the J call TRBJ2-1, with TRBD2 identical over 7 bases. J was trimmed by 4 bases and V by 2 bases; bases with no gene match: 8. The length of the CDR3 is 16 residues. Germline loops: CDR1 MNHEY, CDR2 SVGEGT. CDR3 bases: TGTGCCAGCAGTTACCCTAGCGGACGGGGATACAATGAGCAGTTCTTC. It translates to CASSYPSGRGYNEQFF.

The sample holds many counts of this clonotype. The chain combines TRBV12-3 or TRBV12-4 with TRBJ2-5, with a tentative D call TRBD2 (5 bases). V was pared by 8 bases and J by 2 bases, with 9 bases between. The length of the CDR3 is 12 residues. The CDR3 DNA is TGTGCCAGCGGACTGATTCAAGAGACCCAGTACTTC. Protein sequence: CASGLIQETQYF.

This clonotype was counted many times. CDR3 bases: TGTGCCTGGAGTGTAGGTACGACTAGTTGGGAGTTCTTC. Protein product: CAWSVGTTSWEFF. This chain joins TRBV30 and TRBJ2-1; a possible D gene is TRBD2 (6 bases). Germline assignment: CDR1 GTSNPN and CDR2 SVGIG (reference sequence). This CDR3 contains 13 residues. Trimming took off 0 bases at V and 14 bases at J, with 17 bases between the two ends.

This clonotype was recorded at least ten times. This chain uses TRBV20-1 with TRBJ2-1; D may be TRBD2 (6 bases). This CDR3 contains 13 residues. Between the trimmed V and J ends, which lost 5 bases and 2 bases, there was a span of 10 bases. Germline CDR1 and CDR2: DFQATT and SNEGSKA (reference sequence). The CDR3 is CSAAGTPYNEQFF. The CDR3 nucleotides read TGCAGTGCTGCCGGGACTCCCTACAATGAGCAGTTCTTC.

V gene TRBV7-2 combines with J gene TRBJ2-3; a weak D match, TRBD2 (5 bases). CDR3 size: 21 residues. Trimming stripped 2 bases from V and 1 base from J, with 28 bases between. Germline values: CDR1 SGHTA, CDR2 FQGNSA. CDR3 loop: CASSLRTHDFRTPAGTDTQYF. The CDR3 DNA reads TGTGCCAGCAGCTTAAGGACTCACGATTTTCGAACCCCCGCCGGCACAGATACGCAGTATTTT.

J is TRBJ2-7 and V is TRBV28; D could derive from TRBD1 or TRBD2 (5 bases each). The CDR3 consists of 16 residues. Trimming removed 5 bases at V and 0 bases at J, with 17 bases between. Germline values: CDR1 MDHEN, CDR2 SYDVKM. The CDR3 here is CASSLLPGTDSYEQYF. Here the CDR3 DNA reads TGTGCCAGCAGTCTACTCCCCGGGACGGACTCCTACGAGCAGTACTTC. The full variable domain, completed using reference TRBV28 and TRBJ2-7, is DVKVTQSSRYLVKRTGEKVFLECVQDMDHENMFWYRQDPGLGLRLIYFSYDVKMKEKGDIPEGYSVSREKKERFSLILESASTNQTSMYLCASSLLPGTDSYEQYFGPGTRLTVT.

This clonotype was found many times. CDR3 in amino acids: CASRGRGEQYF. CDR3 DNA sequence: TGTGCCAGCCGAGGGAGGGGGGAGCAGTACTTC. The chain joins TRBV2 to TRBJ2-7; D possibly corresponds to TRBD2 (7 bases). The germline V gene has CDR1 SNHLY and CDR2 FYNNEI. The CDR3 runs 11 residues. Trimming removed 8 bases at V and 7 bases at J, with 12 bases between.